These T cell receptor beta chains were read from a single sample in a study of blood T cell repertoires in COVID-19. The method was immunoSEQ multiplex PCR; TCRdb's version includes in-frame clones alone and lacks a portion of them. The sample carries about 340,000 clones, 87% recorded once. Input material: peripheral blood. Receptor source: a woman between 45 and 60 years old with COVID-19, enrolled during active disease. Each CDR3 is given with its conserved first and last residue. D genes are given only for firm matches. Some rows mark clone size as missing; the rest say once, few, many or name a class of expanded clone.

CDR3 protein: CACRLAGGRDEQFF
CDR3 DNA: TGTGCCTGCAGACTAGCGGGGGGGAGGGATGAGCAGTTCTTC
D gene: TRBD2
J gene: TRBJ2-1
V gene: TRBV30
clone size: NA

CDR3 protein: CASSPPYPVVNTEAFF
CDR3 DNA: TGTGCCAGCTCACCCCCATACCCCGTAGTGAACACTGAAGCTTTCTTT
D gene: NA
J gene: TRBJ1-1
V gene: TRBV18
clone size: NA

CDR3 protein: CAISESQGANNSPLHF
CDR3 DNA: TGTGCCATCAGTGAGTCACAGGGGGCTAATAATTCACCCCTCCACTTT
D gene: TRBD1
J gene: TRBJ1-6
V gene: TRBV10-3
clone size: once

CDR3 protein: CASGSSSVRETQYF
CDR3 DNA: TGTGCTAGTGGCTCCTCTAGCGTTAGGGAGACCCAGTACTTC
D gene: NA
J gene: TRBJ2-5
V gene: TRBV12-5
clone size: NA

CDR3 protein: CASSIRASGNTIYF
CDR3 DNA: TGTGCCAGCAGCATCCGAGCCTCTGGAAACACCATATATTTT
D gene: NA
J gene: TRBJ1-3
V gene: TRBV3-1/TRBV3-2
clone size: NA

CDR3 protein: CASSPVTDYNEQFF
CDR3 DNA: TGTGCCAGCTCCCCGGTAACAGATTACAATGAGCAGTTCTTC
D gene: NA
J gene: TRBJ2-1
V gene: TRBV25-1
clone size: once

CDR3 protein: CSVEGGPGELFF
CDR3 DNA: TGCAGCGTTGAAGGGGGGCCCGGGGAGCTGTTTTTT
D gene: NA
J gene: TRBJ2-2
V gene: TRBV29-1
clone size: NA

CDR3 protein: CASSPMSSGSYEQFF
CDR3 DNA: TGTGCCAGCAGCCCCATGAGTAGCGGGAGCTATGAGCAGTTCTTC
D gene: TRBD2
J gene: TRBJ2-1
V gene: TRBV7-8
clone size: NA

CDR3 protein: CASRGTSDNNEQFF
CDR3 DNA: TGCGCCAGCAGGGGGACTAGCGACAACAATGAGCAGTTCTTC
D gene: TRBD2
J gene: TRBJ2-1
V gene: TRBV10-2
clone size: NA

CDR3 protein: CASRTVAPDRGRSYGYTF
CDR3 DNA: TGTGCCAGTAGGACGGTAGCACCGGACAGGGGGCGCTCCTATGGCTACACCTTC
D gene: TRBD1
J gene: TRBJ1-2
V gene: TRBV19
clone size: NA

CDR3 protein: CASSQDFDSFYEQYF
CDR3 DNA: TGTGCCAGCAGCCAAGATTTCGACAGTTTTTACGAGCAGTACTTC
D gene: NA
J gene: TRBJ2-7
V gene: TRBV4-2
clone size: NA

CDR3 protein: CASSQELSTTPPDEQYF
CDR3 DNA: TGTGCCAGCAGCCAAGAACTATCGACTACCCCTCCGGACGAGCAGTACTTC
D gene: NA
J gene: TRBJ2-7
V gene: TRBV3-1/TRBV3-2
clone size: NA

CDR3 protein: CASSQVVAGVSTDTQYF
CDR3 DNA: TGCGCCAGCAGCCAAGTGGTAGCGGGAGTGTCCACAGATACGCAGTATTTT
D gene: TRBD2
J gene: TRBJ2-3
V gene: TRBV4-3
clone size: NA

CDR3 protein: CASSTGLAYNEQFF
CDR3 DNA: TGTGCCAGCAGCACGGGACTAGCTTACAATGAGCAGTTCTTC
D gene: TRBD2
J gene: TRBJ2-1
V gene: TRBV11-3
clone size: once

CDR3 protein: CASNSEGQPQHF
CDR3 DNA: TGTGCCAGCAACTCGGAGGGTCAGCCCCAGCATTTT
D gene: NA
J gene: TRBJ1-5
V gene: TRBV12-3/TRBV12-4
clone size: NA

CDR3 protein: CASSPRDSGNTIYF
CDR3 DNA: TGTGCCAGCTCACCACGTGACAGTGGAAACACCATATATTTT
D gene: NA
J gene: TRBJ1-3
V gene: TRBV18
clone size: NA

CDR3 protein: CASSLGTGEVYGYTF
CDR3 DNA: TGTGCCAGCAGCCTCGGGACAGGCGAGGTCTATGGCTACACCTTC
D gene: TRBD1
J gene: TRBJ1-2
V gene: TRBV3-1/TRBV3-2
clone size: NA

CDR3 protein: CASSLEGRGGSSYNSPLHF
CDR3 DNA: TGTGCCAGCAGCTTGGAAGGGCGGGGTGGCAGCTCCTATAATTCACCCCTCCACTTT
D gene: NA
J gene: TRBJ1-6
V gene: TRBV5-6
clone size: NA

CDR3 protein: CASSIDPSGIYEQYF
CDR3 DNA: TGTGCCAGTAGTATAGATCCTAGCGGAATATACGAGCAGTACTTC
D gene: TRBD2
J gene: TRBJ2-7
V gene: TRBV19
clone size: NA

CDR3 protein: CASSKAGSVRAGGEQYF
CDR3 DNA: TGTGCCAGCAGCAAAGCAGGTAGCGTAAGGGCGGGAGGTGAGCAGTACTTC
D gene: NA
J gene: TRBJ2-7
V gene: TRBV21-1
clone size: NA

CDR3 protein: CASSQDGQGGDTQYF
CDR3 DNA: TGCGCCAGCAGCCAAGACGGACAGGGAGGGGATACGCAGTATTTT
D gene: NA
J gene: TRBJ2-3
V gene: TRBV4-1
clone size: NA

CDR3 protein: CSASARDSWGGYTF
CDR3 DNA: TGCAGTGCTAGTGCTCGGGACAGCTGGGGAGGCTACACCTTC
D gene: TRBD1
J gene: TRBJ1-2
V gene: TRBV20-1
clone size: NA

CDR3 protein: CASSLSLSGAGELFF
CDR3 DNA: TGTGCCAGCAGCTTATCCCTTAGCGGAGCCGGGGAGCTGTTTTTT
D gene: NA
J gene: TRBJ2-2
V gene: TRBV7-2
clone size: NA

CDR3 protein: CASSGSGSYNEQFF
CDR3 DNA: TGTGCCAGCAGTGGTAGCGGGAGTTACAATGAGCAGTTCTTC
D gene: TRBD2
J gene: TRBJ2-1
V gene: TRBV6-4
clone size: NA

CDR3 protein: CASSHRDREGEQYF
CDR3 DNA: TGCGCCAGCAGCCACCGGGACAGGGAAGGCGAGCAGTACTTC
D gene: TRBD1
J gene: TRBJ2-7
V gene: TRBV4-1
clone size: NA